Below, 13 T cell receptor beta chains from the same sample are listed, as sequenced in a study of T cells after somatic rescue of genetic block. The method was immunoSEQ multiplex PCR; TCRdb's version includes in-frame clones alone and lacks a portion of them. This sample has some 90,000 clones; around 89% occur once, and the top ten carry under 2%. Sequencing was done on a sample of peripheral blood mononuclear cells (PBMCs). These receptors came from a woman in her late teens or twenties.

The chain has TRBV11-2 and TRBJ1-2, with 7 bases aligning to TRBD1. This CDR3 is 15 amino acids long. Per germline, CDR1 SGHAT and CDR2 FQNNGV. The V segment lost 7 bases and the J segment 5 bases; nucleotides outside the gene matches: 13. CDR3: CASTLRVGGGYGYTF. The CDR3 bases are TGTGCCAGCACCCTAAGGGTAGGGGGCGGTTATGGCTACACCTTC.

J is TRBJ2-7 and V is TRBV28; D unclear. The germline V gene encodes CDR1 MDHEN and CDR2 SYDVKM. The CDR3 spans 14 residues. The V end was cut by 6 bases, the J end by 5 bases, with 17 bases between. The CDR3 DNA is TGTGCCAGCAGGGAGAACAGCGAGGACGACGAGCAGTACTTC. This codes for CASRENSEDDEQYF.

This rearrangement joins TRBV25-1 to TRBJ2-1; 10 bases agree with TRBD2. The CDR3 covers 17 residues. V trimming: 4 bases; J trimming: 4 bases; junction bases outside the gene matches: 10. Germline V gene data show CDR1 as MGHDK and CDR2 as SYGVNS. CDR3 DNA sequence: TGTGCCAGCAGTGGCCTTCGGGGGACTAGCGCTTACAATGAGCAGTTCTTC. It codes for CASSGLRGTSAYNEQFF.

The CDR3 nucleotides read TGTGCCAGCAGCCCGGTAGGGGCAACTTATGGCTACACCTTC. Its translation is CASSPVGATYGYTF. The chain recombines TRBV28 with TRBJ1-2, with D tentatively TRBD1 (5 bases). The CDR3 spans 14 residues. Germline V lookup: CDR1 MDHEN, CDR2 SYDVKM. V dropped 6 bases and J dropped 5 bases, with 16 bases sitting between them.

As DNA, the CDR3 is TGTGCCAGCAGCTCCGGGCGCAGGGACACTGAAGCTTTCTTT. Translation gives CASSSGRRDTEAFF. V and J are TRBV5-4 and TRBJ1-1, with D tentatively TRBD1 (5 bases). The CDR3 has 14 amino acids. V dropped 3 bases and J dropped 3 bases, with 12 bases sitting between them. Germline V gene sequence: CDR1 SGHNT, CDR2 YYREEE (reference sequence).

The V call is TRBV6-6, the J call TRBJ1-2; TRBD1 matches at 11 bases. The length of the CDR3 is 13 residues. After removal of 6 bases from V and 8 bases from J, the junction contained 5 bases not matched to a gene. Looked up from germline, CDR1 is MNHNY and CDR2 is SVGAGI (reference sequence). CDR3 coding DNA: TGTGCCAGCAGCTACGGGACAGGGGGAGGCTACACCTTC. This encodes CASSYGTGGGYTF.

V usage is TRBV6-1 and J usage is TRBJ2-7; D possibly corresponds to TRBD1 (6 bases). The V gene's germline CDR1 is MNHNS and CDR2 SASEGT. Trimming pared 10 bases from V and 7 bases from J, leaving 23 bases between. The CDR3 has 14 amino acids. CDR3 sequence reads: CAITRVFRGGEQYF. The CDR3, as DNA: TGTGCCATCACGAGGGTTTTCAGGGGCGGGGAGCAGTACTTC.

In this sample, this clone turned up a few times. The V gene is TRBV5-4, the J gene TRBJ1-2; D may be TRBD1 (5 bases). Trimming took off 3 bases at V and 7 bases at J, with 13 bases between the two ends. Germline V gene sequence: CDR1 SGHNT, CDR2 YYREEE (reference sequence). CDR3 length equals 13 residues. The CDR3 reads CASSSTGLGGYTF. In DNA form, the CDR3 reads TGTGCCAGCAGCTCCACAGGTCTCGGTGGCTACACCTTC.

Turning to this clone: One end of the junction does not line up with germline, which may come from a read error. In DNA form, the CDR3 reads TGTGCCGGCAGTACGAATTCAGGGGGAGCCGGCAATCAGCCCCAGCATTTT. Its protein product is CAGSTNSGGAGNQPQHF. The chain recombines TRBV27 with TRBJ1-5, with TRBD1 identical over 7 bases. Germline CDR1 is MNHEY and CDR2 is SMNVEV (reference sequence). CDR3 length: 17 residues.

The CDR3 DNA follows: TGTGCCAGCACCCTCGAAGGGGGGCGCTTTTCGCACGAGCAGTACTTC. Translation gives CASTLEGGRFSHEQYF. This rearrangement joins TRBV11-3 to TRBJ2-7; the D call may be TRBD1 or TRBD2 (6 bases each). Trimming cost V 7 bases and J 5 bases, with 24 bases left between them. This CDR3 contains 16 residues. Germline V gives CDR1 SGHNT, CDR2 YENEEA.

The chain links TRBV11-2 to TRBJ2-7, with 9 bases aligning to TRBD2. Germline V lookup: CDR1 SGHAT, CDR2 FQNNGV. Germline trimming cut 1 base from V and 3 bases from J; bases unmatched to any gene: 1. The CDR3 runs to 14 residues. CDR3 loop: CASSLGGRGYEQYF. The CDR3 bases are TGTGCCAGCAGCTTAGGCGGGAGGGGCTACGAGCAGTACTTC.

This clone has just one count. CDR3 amino acids: CASSTLTTSGRAANTGELFF. In nucleotides, the CDR3 is TGCGCCAGCAGCACTCTCACGACTAGCGGGAGGGCCGCAAACACCGGGGAGCTGTTTTTT. The chain has TRBV5-1 and TRBJ2-2, with 14 positions matching TRBD2. Germline V gives CDR1 SGHRS, CDR2 YFSETQ. Unmatched junction bases numbered 13, after V lost 4 bases and J lost 2 bases. The CDR3 contains 20 residues.

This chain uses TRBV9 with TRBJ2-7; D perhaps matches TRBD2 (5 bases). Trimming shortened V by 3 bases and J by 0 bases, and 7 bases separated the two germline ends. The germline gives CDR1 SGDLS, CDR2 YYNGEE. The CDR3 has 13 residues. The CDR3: CASSGRPSYEQYF. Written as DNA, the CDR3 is TGTGCCAGCAGCGGGAGGCCCTCCTACGAGCAGTACTTC. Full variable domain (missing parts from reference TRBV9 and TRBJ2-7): DSGVTQTPKHLITATGQRVTLRCSPRSGDLSVYWYQQSLDQGLQFLIQYYNGEERAKGNILERFSAQQFPDLHSELNLSSLELGDSALYFCASSGRPSYEQYFGPGTRLTVT.